The clone carrying this T cell receptor (beta chain) was seen a few times. Its antigen remains unknown. This sample is part of a study of identical twins. Study outcomes and limitations: Conclusions were drawn cross-sectionally by statistical analysis, without following the same donors.

After template switching added a universal primer site, the resulting cDNA carried unique molecular identifiers. TCRdb recomputed calls from the 5' RACE reads with MiXCR, one row per CDR3 protein. This table has about 890,000 distinct CDR3 sequences, more than 9% appearing once. Germline-derived CDR1 and CDR2 are SGHRS and YFSETQ. V shed 4 bases, J shed 3 bases, and the junction held 4 bases outside the gene matches. This CDR3 is built from 14 residues. These data were likewise used in another study, on yellow fever vaccine responses in identical twins.

Input material: PBMCs. The TCR was taken from a woman aged 18 to 35 in good health. The rearrangement joins TRBV5-1 to TRBJ2-1; 7 nucleotides line up with TRBD2. The CDR3 protein is CASSKSGNYNEQFF. The CDR3 region has the DNA TGCGCCAGCAGCAAGAGCGGGAACTACAATGAGCAGTTCTTC.